A selection of T cell receptor beta chains follows, all from one sample in a study of beta chain features in type 1 diabetes. Sequenced by immunoSEQ multiplex PCR; TCRdb stores in-frame clones only, minus some. The repertoire includes approximately 400,000 clones, less than 15% of them detected once, and approximately 0.019% sits in the top ten. The sequenced sample consisted of naive CD4+ T cells from blood. These receptors originate from a woman aged 18-29 years in good health. Each CDR3 is given with its conserved first and last residue. Each record gives: D gene, clone size, J gene, V gene, CDR3 DNA, CDR3 protein. A D gene is named only where the DNA matches it firmly. Clone size is given for some rows only: seen once, a few or many times, or a class if the clone is expanded.

d_gene: TRBD1; abundance: NA; j_gene: TRBJ1-3; v_gene: TRBV30; CDR3nt: TGTGCCTGGAAGGGCAGGGGGCTCGGAAACACCATATATTTT; CDR3aa: CAWKGRGLGNTIYF
d_gene: TRBD1; abundance: NA; j_gene: TRBJ2-1; v_gene: TRBV7-2; CDR3nt: TGTGCCAGCAGTCAAGCAGGGGGTGAGCAGTTCTTC; CDR3aa: CASSQAGGEQFF
d_gene: NA; abundance: NA; j_gene: TRBJ2-1; v_gene: TRBV5-1; CDR3nt: TGCGCCAGCAGCTTGGGCCGACAGTCGAGCTCCTACAATGAGCAGTTCTTC; CDR3aa: CASSLGRQSSSYNEQFF
d_gene: TRBD1; abundance: few; j_gene: TRBJ2-7; v_gene: TRBV10-3; CDR3nt: TGTGCCATCAGTGAGTCACCAGGGGGCTACGAGCAGTACTTC; CDR3aa: CAISESPGGYEQYF
d_gene: TRBD1; abundance: few; j_gene: TRBJ2-4; v_gene: TRBV9; CDR3nt: TGTGCCAGCAGCACTAGAAGGGACAGAAAAAACATTCAGTACTTC; CDR3aa: CASSTRRDRKNIQYF
d_gene: TRBD2; abundance: NA; j_gene: TRBJ2-1; v_gene: TRBV28; CDR3nt: TGTGCCAGCAGTTTATACCCTAGCGGGAGCAATGAGCAGTTCTTC; CDR3aa: CASSLYPSGSNEQFF
d_gene: TRBD1; abundance: few; j_gene: TRBJ1-1; v_gene: TRBV27; CDR3nt: TGTGCCAGCAGTTTAGTGGGACAGCTAAACACTGAAGCTTTCTTT; CDR3aa: CASSLVGQLNTEAFF
d_gene: NA; abundance: NA; j_gene: TRBJ1-2; v_gene: TRBV30; CDR3nt: TGTGCCTGGCGGGAAAACTATGGCTACACCTTC; CDR3aa: CAWRENYGYTF
d_gene: TRBD2; abundance: few; j_gene: TRBJ2-1; v_gene: TRBV4-3; CDR3nt: TGCGCCAGCAGCCCAAGACTAGCGGGAGGCTCCTACAATGAGCAGTTCTTC; CDR3aa: CASSPRLAGGSYNEQFF
d_gene: TRBD2; abundance: NA; j_gene: TRBJ2-3; v_gene: TRBV7-2; CDR3nt: TGTGCCAGCAGCTTAGGACTAGCGGGAGGGCCGAGAGATACGCAGTATTTT; CDR3aa: CASSLGLAGGPRDTQYF
d_gene: NA; abundance: NA; j_gene: TRBJ1-1; v_gene: TRBV11-2; CDR3nt: TGTGCCAGCAGCCCCCAGATCGGACAGCGAGAAGCTTTCTTT; CDR3aa: CASSPQIGQREAFF
d_gene: NA; abundance: few; j_gene: TRBJ2-7; v_gene: TRBV28; CDR3nt: TGTGCCAGCAGCCCCCATGATTCAGCCTACGAGCAGTACTTC; CDR3aa: CASSPHDSAYEQYF
d_gene: NA; abundance: few; j_gene: TRBJ1-1; v_gene: TRBV7-9; CDR3nt: TGTGCCAGCAGCCAACAAAGCGCACAAGAAGCTTTCTTT; CDR3aa: CASSQQSAQEAFF
d_gene: NA; abundance: NA; j_gene: TRBJ1-2; v_gene: TRBV5-1; CDR3nt: TGCGCCAGCAGCTTGGCCCAGGCCCCCTATGGCTACACCTTC; CDR3aa: CASSLAQAPYGYTF
d_gene: NA; abundance: NA; j_gene: TRBJ2-5; v_gene: TRBV5-1; CDR3nt: TGCGCCAGCAGCTTGAAATTGGGCACAGAGACCCAGTACTTC; CDR3aa: CASSLKLGTETQYF
d_gene: NA; abundance: few; j_gene: TRBJ2-7; v_gene: TRBV29-1; CDR3nt: TGCAGCGTTGTTAGCCAGGGAAGTTCCTACGAGCAGTACTTC; CDR3aa: CSVVSQGSSYEQYF
d_gene: NA; abundance: NA; j_gene: TRBJ2-7; v_gene: TRBV7-8; CDR3nt: TGTGCCAGCGGCGGGCCTTACGAGCAGTACTTC; CDR3aa: CASGGPYEQYF
d_gene: NA; abundance: NA; j_gene: TRBJ1-3; v_gene: TRBV15; CDR3nt: TGTGCCACCAGCAGTTTAGGAAACACCATATATTTT; CDR3aa: CATSSLGNTIYF
d_gene: TRBD1; abundance: NA; j_gene: TRBJ2-3; v_gene: TRBV11-1; CDR3nt: TGTGCCAGCAGCTCGTCAGGGGGCATGAGACCGGATACGCAGTATTTT; CDR3aa: CASSSSGGMRPDTQYF
d_gene: NA; abundance: few; j_gene: TRBJ2-1; v_gene: TRBV7-9; CDR3nt: TGTGCCAGCAGCTTATCCACTTACAATGAGCAGTTCTTC; CDR3aa: CASSLSTYNEQFF
d_gene: NA; abundance: few; j_gene: TRBJ2-5; v_gene: TRBV14; CDR3nt: TGTGCCAGCAGCCAATTTATAACGGCGGTAGAGACCCAGTACTTC; CDR3aa: CASSQFITAVETQYF
d_gene: NA; abundance: few; j_gene: TRBJ1-2; v_gene: TRBV30; CDR3nt: TGTGCCTGGAGTAAATTGGGGGGTCGAGGCTATGGCTACACCTTC; CDR3aa: CAWSKLGGRGYGYTF
d_gene: NA; abundance: NA; j_gene: TRBJ2-5; v_gene: TRBV19; CDR3nt: TGTGCCAGTAGTAGCCAGGGCCAAGAGACCCAGTACTTC; CDR3aa: CASSSQGQETQYF
d_gene: NA; abundance: few; j_gene: TRBJ2-7; v_gene: TRBV9; CDR3nt: TGTGCCAGCAGCGTAGCCCGGGGCAGGGGAAACGAGCAGTACTTC; CDR3aa: CASSVARGRGNEQYF
d_gene: TRBD1; abundance: few; j_gene: TRBJ1-2; v_gene: TRBV7-9; CDR3nt: TGTGCCAGCAGCTCTGCCGGGACAGGAGCTAACTATGGCTACACCTTC; CDR3aa: CASSSAGTGANYGYTF
d_gene: TRBD1; abundance: few; j_gene: TRBJ2-1; v_gene: TRBV7-3; CDR3nt: TGTGCCAGCAGCGATACAGGGGTTACGGGCGCTGAGCAGTTCTTC; CDR3aa: CASSDTGVTGAEQFF
d_gene: TRBD2; abundance: NA; j_gene: TRBJ2-1; v_gene: TRBV4-3; CDR3nt: TGCGCCAGCAGCCAAGAGCCGATAGCGGGAGGGATGAATGAGCAGTTCTTC; CDR3aa: CASSQEPIAGGMNEQFF
d_gene: NA; abundance: NA; j_gene: TRBJ1-2; v_gene: TRBV20-1; CDR3nt: TGCAGTGCTAGCCAGGCTTATGGCTACACCTTC; CDR3aa: CSASQAYGYTF
d_gene: NA; abundance: NA; j_gene: TRBJ2-5; v_gene: TRBV29-1; CDR3nt: TGCAGCGTTGTTAAAGGGGGGGGAGGAGAGACCCAGTACTTC; CDR3aa: CSVVKGGGGETQYF
d_gene: NA; abundance: NA; j_gene: TRBJ2-2; v_gene: TRBV2; CDR3nt: TGTGCCAGCAAGGAACAGGGCACGAACACCGGGGAGCTGTTTTTT; CDR3aa: CASKEQGTNTGELFF
d_gene: TRBD1; abundance: NA; j_gene: TRBJ1-1; v_gene: TRBV29-1; CDR3nt: TGCAGCGTAGAGCGGGACAGGGGAGCCGAAGCTTTCTTT; CDR3aa: CSVERDRGAEAFF
d_gene: TRBD1; abundance: few; j_gene: TRBJ2-5; v_gene: TRBV20-1; CDR3nt: TGCAGTGATGACAGGGTCGAGACCCAGTACTTC; CDR3aa: CSDDRVETQYF
d_gene: NA; abundance: NA; j_gene: TRBJ2-1; v_gene: TRBV6-4; CDR3nt: TGTGCCAGCAGTGTGGACGGGAATAAGCAGTTCTTC; CDR3aa: CASSVDGNKQFF
d_gene: NA; abundance: NA; j_gene: TRBJ2-4; v_gene: TRBV30; CDR3nt: TGTGCCTGGAGTGTACGGGACATTCAGTACTTC; CDR3aa: CAWSVRDIQYF
d_gene: NA; abundance: NA; j_gene: TRBJ2-1; v_gene: TRBV30; CDR3nt: TGTGCCTGGAGCCCTTCGCGAAGTAGCCTGACCTACAATGAGCAGTTCTTC; CDR3aa: CAWSPSRSSLTYNEQFF
d_gene: TRBD2; abundance: NA; j_gene: TRBJ2-7; v_gene: TRBV2; CDR3nt: TGTGCCAGCAAGGGCCGACTAGCGGGAGGCGAGCAGTACTTC; CDR3aa: CASKGRLAGGEQYF
d_gene: NA; abundance: NA; j_gene: TRBJ1-2; v_gene: TRBV30; CDR3nt: TGTGCCTGGAGTGTACGGGTCAGGGGCATGTTCTATGGCTACACCTTC; CDR3aa: CAWSVRVRGMFYGYTF
d_gene: NA; abundance: NA; j_gene: TRBJ1-1; v_gene: TRBV9; CDR3nt: TGTGCCAGCAGCGGAGACAGCGATAACACTGAAGCTTTCTTT; CDR3aa: CASSGDSDNTEAFF
d_gene: NA; abundance: NA; j_gene: TRBJ2-1; v_gene: TRBV5-1; CDR3nt: TGCGCCAGCATCTACGCCTTGGGGGCCACCAATGAGCAGTTCTTC; CDR3aa: CASIYALGATNEQFF
d_gene: NA; abundance: few; j_gene: TRBJ2-7; v_gene: TRBV30; CDR3nt: TGTGCCTGGAGTGTCGGGATTTACGAGCAGTACTTC; CDR3aa: CAWSVGIYEQYF
d_gene: NA; abundance: few; j_gene: TRBJ2-2; v_gene: TRBV4-2; CDR3nt: TGTGCCAGCAGCCAAGGTCCGATTACAACACCGTCGGAGCTGTTTTTT; CDR3aa: CASSQGPITTPSELFF
d_gene: TRBD2; abundance: few; j_gene: TRBJ2-5; v_gene: TRBV28; CDR3nt: TGTGCCTCAATCAGCGGGGCAACCCGGAAGACCCAGTACTTC; CDR3aa: CASISGATRKTQYF
d_gene: TRBD2; abundance: NA; j_gene: TRBJ2-1; v_gene: TRBV28; CDR3nt: TGTGCCAGCAGTAAGGGGACTAGCGGGAGGGATGAGCAGTTCTTC; CDR3aa: CASSKGTSGRDEQFF
d_gene: NA; abundance: few; j_gene: TRBJ2-2; v_gene: TRBV5-4; CDR3nt: TGTGCCAGCAGCGGACGGACGGAGGCCGGGGAGCTGTTTTTT; CDR3aa: CASSGRTEAGELFF
d_gene: NA; abundance: few; j_gene: TRBJ2-7; v_gene: TRBV7-2; CDR3nt: TGTGCCAGCAGCGTCCCGAGGGACGAGCAGTACTTC; CDR3aa: CASSVPRDEQYF
d_gene: NA; abundance: NA; j_gene: TRBJ1-2; v_gene: TRBV2; CDR3nt: TGTGCCAAGAAGGGGTCAGCTCTTAACTATGGCTACACCTTC; CDR3aa: CAKKGSALNYGYTF
d_gene: TRBD2; abundance: NA; j_gene: TRBJ2-1; v_gene: TRBV18; CDR3nt: TGTGCCAGCTCGCAGAATAGCGGGGACAATGAGCAGTTCTTC; CDR3aa: CASSQNSGDNEQFF
d_gene: NA; abundance: NA; j_gene: TRBJ1-4; v_gene: TRBV30; CDR3nt: TGTGCCTGGAGGGTGGGAGTTGCCGAAAAACTGTTTTTT; CDR3aa: CAWRVGVAEKLFF
d_gene: TRBD2; abundance: NA; j_gene: TRBJ2-1; v_gene: TRBV29-1; CDR3nt: TGCAGCGTAAGCGGGAGGGCCTACAATGAGCAGTTCTTC; CDR3aa: CSVSGRAYNEQFF
d_gene: NA; abundance: few; j_gene: TRBJ1-1; v_gene: TRBV18; CDR3nt: TGTGCCAGCTCACCTTTAGAAGGGGCTTGGACTGAAGCTTTCTTT; CDR3aa: CASSPLEGAWTEAFF
d_gene: TRBD2; abundance: few; j_gene: TRBJ2-4; v_gene: TRBV9; CDR3nt: TGTGCCAGCAGCGCCCTTCCGGGGGGGGACATTCAGTACTTC; CDR3aa: CASSALPGGDIQYF
d_gene: NA; abundance: few; j_gene: TRBJ2-4; v_gene: TRBV30; CDR3nt: TGTGCCTGGAGTCCCGGACAGTTAGCAAACATTCAGTACTTC; CDR3aa: CAWSPGQLANIQYF
d_gene: NA; abundance: NA; j_gene: TRBJ1-2; v_gene: TRBV6-5; CDR3nt: TGTGCCAGCAGTTCCCGAGCCGACAGAAACGGCGGTAGCCACACCTTC; CDR3aa: CASSSRADRNGGSHTF
d_gene: TRBD1; abundance: NA; j_gene: TRBJ2-7; v_gene: TRBV5-5; CDR3nt: TGTGCCAGCAGCTCGACAGGGATTTCGTTTGGGCAGTACTTC; CDR3aa: CASSSTGISFGQYF
d_gene: NA; abundance: NA; j_gene: TRBJ1-5; v_gene: TRBV7-9; CDR3nt: TGTGCCAGCAGGGCTACAGGGACCAATCAGCCCCAGCATTTT; CDR3aa: CASRATGTNQPQHF
d_gene: NA; abundance: NA; j_gene: TRBJ1-1; v_gene: TRBV7-3; CDR3nt: TGTGCCAGCAGCTTTGGCGGGAACACTGAAGCTTTCTTT; CDR3aa: CASSFGGNTEAFF
d_gene: TRBD1; abundance: few; j_gene: TRBJ2-2; v_gene: TRBV29-1; CDR3nt: TGCAGCGTCGCGGACAGGGGACCTTACACCGGGGAGCTGTTTTTT; CDR3aa: CSVADRGPYTGELFF
d_gene: NA; abundance: once; j_gene: TRBJ1-1; v_gene: TRBV9; CDR3nt: TGTGCCAGCAGCCCCCAGTCCATGCAGGTGAACACTGAAGCTTTCTTT; CDR3aa: CASSPQSMQVNTEAFF
d_gene: TRBD1; abundance: few; j_gene: TRBJ2-5; v_gene: TRBV4-3; CDR3nt: TGCGCCAGCAGCCAAGGGGACAGGGGGGGCCAAGAGACCCAGTACTTC; CDR3aa: CASSQGDRGGQETQYF
d_gene: TRBD1; abundance: few; j_gene: TRBJ2-7; v_gene: TRBV4-3; CDR3nt: TGCGCCAGCAGCCGACAACCCGGACAGGGCTTCGACGAGCAGTACTTC; CDR3aa: CASSRQPGQGFDEQYF